The source of this T cell receptor (beta chain) is a study of graft-versus-host responses after intestinal transplantation. Study conclusions and caveats: Subjects displaying graft-donor T cell macrochimerism possessed elevated graft-versus-host to host-versus-graft clonal ratios inside allografts.

The protocol was immunoSEQ multiplex PCR, while the TCRdb copy is restricted to in-frame clones and leaves out a portion. Counted here are tens of thousands of clones, roughly nine tenths occurring once; the ten biggest clones make up around 0.11%. CDR1 LGHNT and CDR2 FRNRAP come from the germline V gene. Trimming cost V 3 bases and J 4 bases, with 9 bases left between them. CDR3 length equals 13 residues. About this clone itself: Antigen: not known.

This receptor was identified in a human donor who received an intestinal transplant. This sequence joins TRBV12-5 and TRBJ1-1; D not resolved. The sequencing used unstimulated CD4+ T cells sorted from spleen or lymph node cells, collected before intestinal transplant. The CDR3 region is CASGFVESTEAFF. The CDR3 nucleotides read TGTGCTAGTGGTTTTGTAGAGTCCACTGAAGCTTTCTTT.